This TCR beta chain originates from a study of OX40 agonist ivuxolimab in advanced cancers. This CDR3 has 12 residues. The V gene's germline CDR1 is SEHNR and CDR2 FQNEAQ (reference sequence). V lost 1 base to trimming and J lost 9 bases, with 7 bases between them. Study conclusions and caveats: At doses 0.1 to 3.0 mg/kg, CD4+ and CD8+ clones expanded. CD4+ T cells averaged fewer expanded clones than CD8+ T cells.

The repertoire was sequenced with immunoSEQ multiplex PCR; TCRdb's copy has only in-frame clones and lacks some. This table holds more than 65,000 clones, approximately 81% found once. About this clone itself: Its target is not known.

This chain connects TRBV7-9 to TRBJ2-1, with no clear D. The source is an adult with an advanced solid tumor such as melanoma, head and neck, liver or kidney cancer. The sample was CD4+ or CD8+ T cells sorted from blood, taken in a trial of the OX40 agonist ivuxolimab. CDR3 residues: CASSLEVVEQFF. CDR3 in DNA: TGTGCCAGCAGCTTAGAGGTGGTTGAGCAGTTCTTC.